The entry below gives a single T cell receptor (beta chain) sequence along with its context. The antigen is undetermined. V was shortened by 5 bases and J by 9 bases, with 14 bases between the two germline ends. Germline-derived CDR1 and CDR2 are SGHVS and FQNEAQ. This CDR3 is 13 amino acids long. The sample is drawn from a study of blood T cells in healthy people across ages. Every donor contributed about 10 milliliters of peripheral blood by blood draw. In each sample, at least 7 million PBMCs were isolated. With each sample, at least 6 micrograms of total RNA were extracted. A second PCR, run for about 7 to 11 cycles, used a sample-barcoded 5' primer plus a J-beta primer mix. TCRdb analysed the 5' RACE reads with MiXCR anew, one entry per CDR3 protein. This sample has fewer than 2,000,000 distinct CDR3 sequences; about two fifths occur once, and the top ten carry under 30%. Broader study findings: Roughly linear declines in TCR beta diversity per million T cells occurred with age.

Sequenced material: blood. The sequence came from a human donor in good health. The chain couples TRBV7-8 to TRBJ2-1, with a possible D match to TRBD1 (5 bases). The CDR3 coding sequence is TGTGCCAGCAGCCCAATGGGGCTCCGTGAGCAGTTCTTC. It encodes CASSPMGLREQFF.